This entry concerns a single T cell receptor beta chain. Its antigen is still unknown. Per-base qualities were not stored, and no clone one base away is much larger. All of the isolated RNA was reverse transcribed with the High Capacity cDNA Reverse Transcription Kit, so expressed TCRB transcripts were sequenced. Deep immunoSEQ sequencing was applied to naive, central memory and regulatory T cell samples, giving an average of roughly 3.5 million total reads per sample. After sorted cells were lysed in RLT buffer, RNA was extracted with DNase-treated RNeasy Micro or Mini kits, with the choice depending on cell number. To prevent cross-contamination, each cell subset was processed individually, whereas patient and healthy donor samples were processed jointly. The immunoSEQ multiplex PCR was used to amplify TCRB sequences from cDNA, generating 87-bp fragments that spanned the CDR3 region. Amplicons were sequenced on the Illumina HiSeq platform. The authors processed their data as follows. Synthetic template baselines were used to correct PCR bias computationally, reads within Hamming distance 2 were collapsed together, and singletons that could not be merged were discarded. Reads were aligned to IMGT to assign V, D and J genes, CDR3 length, and insertions or deletions at six rearrangement sites. Clonotype counts were normalized to sorted cell number within each subset before computing true diversity and Gini coefficients with the tcR R package. The overlap coefficient, calculated on TCRB nucleotide sequences, was used to quantify repertoire sharing. As a proxy for the pre-selection repertoire, out-of-frame TCRB sequences from naive cells were analyzed. Not all clones reach the TCRdb copy of this immuneACCESS table, which keeps in-frame sequences only. Checked studies attribute under half of the gap to unresolved V genes and leave the rest unexplained. The DNA gave D and trimming, while V, J and clone size come from that table. The sample data list a few hundred thousand clones, and less than 15% of these were observed just once. The ten most abundant clones make up around 0.016% of the sample.

Measured from the cysteine to the phenylalanine, the CDR3 is 14 residues long. Left in the record is the CDR3 DNA by itself, 42 bases read in frame from the first base. Trimming at the junction amounts to 5 bases on V and 3 bases on J, and the germline ends lie 13 bases apart. Per the germline V gene, MNHEY is the CDR1 and SVGAGI is the CDR2. This specimen comes from a study of beta chain features in type 1 diabetes (dated by TCRdb to 2016 to 2018). Broadly, across the study: Patients and healthy donors did not differ in mean age, gender distribution, total cell number or subset yield. Naive and central memory subsets were obtained from all 30 or so donors, but regulatory and stem cell-like memory subsets were isolated from only 8 patients and roughly eight healthy donors. A total of 100 million to 110 million sorted cells were examined across all samples, and a strong correlation was observed between cell number per subset and RNA yield. In the study, recently diagnosed type 1 diabetes patients and matched healthy donors were compared on the TCRB repertoires of their sorted circulating CD4+ T cell subsets. Summary of the overall study and its limitations: Because cDNA was sequenced instead of genomic DNA, activated cells with high expression could be over-represented, although the groups did not differ in activation or CD3 levels. PCR may preferentially amplify shorter templates, but because patient and control samples were amplified and corrected together, any resulting skew would affect both groups equally. In all four CD4+ subsets, TCRB CDR3 length was moderately but significantly shorter in type 1 diabetes patients. At VDJ recombination sites, type 1 diabetes patients had fewer insertions and more deleted nucleotides, which implies abnormalities in thymic rearrangement. Because the HLA sub-analyses included only small numbers of individuals, any influence of HLA type on TCRB rearrangement was left unresolved. Naive, central memory and regulatory TCRB repertoires appeared more similar among patients than among healthy donors.

A single peripheral blood draw of approximately 110 mL on average was collected from each donor into heparinised tubes. Naive, central memory, regulatory and stem cell-like memory CD4+ T cells were sorted on a BD FACSAria II using a panel including CD45RO, CCR7, CD25, CD127, CD95 and CD27. Every sorted population had a purity above 98%. PBMCs were isolated right away by Lymphoprep density gradient centrifugation and were stained directly, without culture. So that batch effects would be minimized, each experiment stained and sorted samples in pairs, pairing one healthy donor with one patient. The receptor was derived from a woman aged 18-30 years with type 1 diabetes. Sequenced input: naive CD4+ T cells from blood. Per the publication, the cell subset or site label means: true naive CD4+ T cells. The chain links TRBV6-5 with TRBJ2-5, and the D gene may be TRBD1, 6 bases matching. This receptor carries the CDR3 CASSTGTSKETQYF. The DNA reads as follows: TGTGCCAGCAGTACAGGGACCTCGAAAGAGACCCAGTACTTC.